A single sample is the source of the 27 T cell receptor beta chains below, sequenced in a study of PD-L1 blockade in urothelial cancer. The method was immunoSEQ multiplex PCR; TCRdb's version includes in-frame clones alone and lacks a portion of them. The sample yields tens of thousands of clones, around 85% seen once. The sample's time point: pretreatment peripheral blood. Sequenced material: PBMCs, taken around atezolizumab (anti-PD-L1) treatment. Source of these receptors: a man aged 35-49 years with urothelial cancer.

V and J are TRBV27 and TRBJ1-4; D is possibly TRBD1 (5 bases). Trimming removed 6 bases from V and 3 bases from J, with 14 bases in between. The germline V gene encodes CDR1 MNHEY and CDR2 SMNVEV (reference sequence). The CDR3 spans 15 residues. CDR3 amino acids: CASSLTGGANEKLFF. CDR3 coding DNA: TGTGCCAGCAGCCTGACGGGGGGGGCTAATGAAAAACTGTTTTTT.

The genes are TRBV11-2 and TRBJ1-4, with a possible D match to TRBD1 (5 bases). From germline, CDR1 is SGHAT and CDR2 FQNNGV. Trimming removed 4 bases from V and 8 bases from J, with 14 bases in between. The CDR3 extends over 14 amino acids. The CDR3 loop is CASSSQGWGEKLFF. In DNA form, the CDR3 reads TGTGCCAGCAGCTCCCAGGGATGGGGCGAAAAACTGTTTTTT.

The CDR3 reads CAWGSRGTEEQYF. The CDR3, as DNA: TGTGCCTGGGGATCCAGGGGGACTGAGGAGCAGTACTTC. The J gene is TRBJ2-7, the V gene TRBV30; possible D gene TRBD1, 7 bases. Per germline, CDR1 GTSNPN and CDR2 SVGIG (reference sequence). The CDR3 consists of 13 residues. V was trimmed by 5 bases and J by 7 bases, leaving 18 bases between them.

The chain is built from TRBV11-3 and TRBJ2-1; weak D call: TRBD1 (6 bases). Germline assignment: CDR1 SGHNT and CDR2 YENEEA. This CDR3 has 14 residues. V gave up 5 bases and J gave up 8 bases, with 16 bases separating them. CDR3 amino acids: CASSPISDSYEQFF. In nucleotides, the CDR3 is TGTGCCAGCAGCCCCATTTCGGACAGTTATGAGCAGTTCTTC.

This chain connects TRBV5-6 to TRBJ2-7; 10 positions match TRBD2. The CDR3 has 17 amino acids. Trimming took 3 bases from V and 2 from J; bases not matched to a gene: 11. The V gene's germline CDR1 is SGHDT and CDR2 YYEEEE. The CDR3 is CASSSSGRTIGAYEQYF. DNA of the CDR3: TGTGCCAGCAGCTCTAGCGGGAGAACTATCGGGGCCTACGAGCAGTACTTC.

The gene calls are TRBV28 and TRBJ1-2; D is unclear. The CDR3 is made up of 15 amino acids. Per the germline V gene, CDR1 is MDHEN and CDR2 is SYDVKM. V lost 5 bases to trimming and J lost 2 bases, with 15 bases between them. DNA of the CDR3: TGTGCCAGCAGTCCCCCGGCGGGAGCAAACTATGGCTACACCTTC. The encoded protein is CASSPPAGANYGYTF.

The chain joins TRBV2 to TRBJ1-1; a weak D match, TRBD1 (5 bases). CDR1 is SNHLY and CDR2 is FYNNEI in the germline V gene. The CDR3 has 12 residues. V lost 6 bases and J lost 7, with 12 bases in between. For the CDR3, the DNA is TGTGCCAGCAGCCCCCGGGGGTTTGAAGCTTTCTTT. This translates into CASSPRGFEAFF.

This chain links TRBV19 with TRBJ1-5, with a tentative D call TRBD1 (5 bases). Trimming removed 8 bases from V and 0 bases from J, with 17 bases in between. Germline loops: CDR1 LNHDA, CDR2 SQIVND (reference sequence). The CDR3 is made up of 16 amino acids. The CDR3 nucleotides read TGTGCCAGTGGGGCGACGCGACTGAATAGCAATCAGCCCCAGCATTTT. It translates to CASGATRLNSNQPQHF.

This chain connects TRBV19 to TRBJ1-4; D is ambiguous. Germline values: CDR1 LNHDA, CDR2 SQIVND (reference sequence). This CDR3 region has 14 residues. Trimming shortened V by 8 bases and J by 8 bases, and 18 bases separated the two germline ends. This CDR3 is CASSPFSVPEKLFF. The DNA of the CDR3 is TGTGCCAGTTCCCCTTTTTCGGTGCCCGAAAAACTGTTTTTT.

This clone was counted only a few times. The V call is TRBV14, the J call TRBJ1-1, with D hard to call. Trimming pared 3 bases from V and 0 bases from J, leaving 8 bases between. Germline lookup yields CDR1 SGHDN and CDR2 FVKESK. The length of the CDR3 is 14 residues. The CDR3: CASSHGLVNTEAFF. The CDR3 DNA follows: TGTGCCAGCAGCCACGGACTGGTGAACACTGAAGCTTTCTTT.

The chain couples TRBV11-2 to TRBJ1-1, with D uncertain. V dropped 1 base and J dropped 1 base, with 10 bases sitting between them. CDR1 is SGHAT and CDR2 is FQNNGV in the germline V gene. CDR3 length: 15 residues. The CDR3 sequence: CASSLAFASNTEAFF. CDR3 DNA: TGTGCCAGCAGCTTAGCTTTCGCGTCGAACACTGAAGCTTTCTTT.

This clone has just one count. This chain uses TRBV5-1 with TRBJ2-3, with 7 bases matching TRBD2. After removal of 0 bases from V and 9 bases from J, the junction contained 10 bases not matched to a gene. Looked up from germline, CDR1 is SGHRS and CDR2 is YFSETQ. This CDR3 region has 15 residues. This CDR3 is CASSLAGEGPGTQYF. CDR3 nucleotides: TGCGCCAGCAGCTTGGCTGGGGAGGGGCCGGGAACGCAGTATTTT. The full variable domain, in which reference TRBV5-1 and TRBJ2-3 provide the parts outside the CDR3, is KAGVTQTPRYLIKTRGQQVTLSCSPISGHRSVSWYQQTPGQGLQFLFEYFSETQRNKGNFPGRFSGRQFSNSRSEMNVSTLELGDSALYLCASSLAGEGPGTQYFGPGTRLTVL.

The rearrangement links TRBV30 to TRBJ1-1; D perhaps matches TRBD1 (6 bases). Trimming took off 1 base at V and 4 bases at J, with 13 bases between the two ends. Germline-derived CDR1 and CDR2 are GTSNPN and SVGIG (reference sequence). CDR3 length equals 14 residues. This CDR3 is CAWSATGLATEAFF. The CDR3 coding sequence is TGTGCCTGGAGTGCTACAGGGCTGGCCACTGAAGCTTTCTTT. The variable domain in full, with the rest retrieved from reference TRBV30 and TRBJ1-1, is SQTIHQWPATLVQPVGSPLSLECTVEGTSNPNLYWYRQAAGRGLQLLFYSVGIGQISSEVPQNLSASRPQDRQFILSSKKLLLSDSGFYLCAWSATGLATEAFFGQGTRLTVV.

V usage is TRBV9 and J usage is TRBJ2-1; D is possibly TRBD2 (5 bases). This CDR3 comprises 15 residues. Trimming took off 0 bases at V and 0 bases at J, with 7 bases between the two ends. Per germline, CDR1 SGDLS and CDR2 YYNGEE. The CDR3 DNA reads TGTGCCAGCAGCGTAGGAGCGGCCTCCTACAATGAGCAGTTCTTC. This sequence encodes CASSVGAASYNEQFF.

The gene calls are TRBV10-3 and TRBJ2-7; 7 nucleotides line up with TRBD2. The CDR3 is 13 amino acids. Trimming cost V 5 bases and J 5 bases; bases outside gene matches: 6. Germline CDR1 ENHRY, CDR2 SYGVKD. CDR3 in amino acids: CAISSGGSDEQYF. The CDR3 bases are TGTGCCATCAGTTCGGGCGGGAGCGACGAGCAGTACTTC.

Comments on this clone: One end of the junction fails to match germline, which may point to a read error. The CDR3 sequence is CASTLTDEQYF. For the CDR3, the DNA is TGTGCCAGCACCTTGACGGACGAGCAGTACTTC. The V call is TRBV5-8, the J call TRBJ2-7; D unclear. CDR3 length: 11 residues. The germline V gene has CDR1 SGHTS and CDR2 YDEGEE. Together with reference TRBV5-8 and TRBJ2-7, the CDR3 gives the full variable domain: EAGVTQSPTHLIKTRGQQATLRCSPISGHTSVYWYQQALGLGLQFLLWYDEGEERNRGNFPPRFSGRQFPNYSSELNVNALELEDSALYLCASTLTDEQYFGPGTRLTVT.

This clone has a single count. The chain carries TRBV10-1 and TRBJ2-2; 8 bases fit TRBD1. This CDR3 contains 14 residues. Trimming removed 7 bases from V and 2 bases from J; junction bases left unmatched: 3. Germline values: CDR1 WNHNN, CDR2 SYGVQD (reference sequence). CDR3 sequence reads: CASTDRDNTGELFF. The CDR3 DNA follows: TGCGCCAGCACGGACAGGGACAACACCGGGGAGCTGTTTTTT.

The chain joins TRBV5-5 to TRBJ1-3; D might be TRBD1 (5 bases). Trimming removed 2 bases at V and 2 bases at J, with 11 bases between. Germline loops: CDR1 SGHKS, CDR2 YYEKEE (reference sequence). CDR3 length: 15 residues. The DNA of the CDR3 is TGTGCCAGCAGCTTTTCAGGGCAAACTGGAAACACCATATATTTT. Its protein is CASSFSGQTGNTIYF.

The gene calls are TRBV28 and TRBJ2-7; 9 bases are shared with TRBD2. CDR3 length: 13 residues. V trimming: 5 bases; J trimming: 6 bases; junction bases outside the gene matches: 5. Germline V gene sequence: CDR1 MDHEN, CDR2 SYDVKM. The CDR3 region is CASSGSGRAEQYF. Written as DNA, the CDR3 is TGTGCCAGCAGTGGTAGCGGGAGAGCCGAGCAGTACTTC.

This clone was detected once. The chain is built from TRBV9 and TRBJ1-2, with 7 bases lining up with TRBD1. CDR3 size: 18 residues. Germline CDR1 is SGDLS and CDR2 is YYNGEE. V dropped 1 base and J dropped 7; count of bases not matched to a gene: 19. This chain's CDR3 is CASSVLEGALPGRSGYTF. The DNA for the CDR3 is TGTGCCAGCAGCGTATTGGAGGGGGCGCTTCCGGGGAGATCTGGCTACACCTTC.

The chain links TRBV27 to TRBJ2-7; D is unresolved. Per the germline V gene, CDR1 is MNHEY and CDR2 is SMNVEV (reference sequence). The V gene lost 2 bases and the J gene lost 7 bases, with 12 bases spanning the gap. The CDR3 contains 13 residues. The CDR3 loop is CASSLTFRWEQYF. CDR3 coding DNA: TGTGCCAGCAGTTTAACTTTTCGGTGGGAGCAGTACTTC.

J is TRBJ1-2 and V is TRBV5-1; no firm D call. In germline, CDR1 is SGHRS, CDR2 YFSETQ. This CDR3 has 13 amino acids. V lost 1 base, J lost 5 bases, and 9 bases lay in between. The CDR3: CASSLQDKYGYTF. The CDR3 region has the DNA TGCGCCAGCAGCTTGCAGGATAAGTATGGCTACACCTTC. Full variable domain (outside the CDR3, taken from reference TRBV5-1 and TRBJ1-2): KAGVTQTPRYLIKTRGQQVTLSCSPISGHRSVSWYQQTPGQGLQFLFEYFSETQRNKGNFPGRFSGRQFSNSRSEMNVSTLELGDSALYLCASSLQDKYGYTFGSGTRLTVV.

CDR3 loop: CASSLTGDSNQPQHF. The CDR3 nucleotides are TGTGCCAGCAGTCTGACAGGGGATAGCAATCAGCCCCAGCATTTT. The gene calls are TRBV2 and TRBJ1-5, with 8 bases fitting TRBD1. There are 15 residues in the CDR3. The V gene end was trimmed by 5 bases and the J gene end by 0 bases; junction bases not matched to a gene: 3. Germline CDR1 SNHLY, CDR2 FYNNEI.

The J gene is TRBJ1-2, the V gene TRBV4-2; the D gene is possibly TRBD1 (5 bases). The CDR3 sequence is 16 residues long. Germline V CDR1 and CDR2: LGHNA, YNFKEQ. The V gene lost 0 bases and the J gene lost 1 base, with 12 bases spanning the gap. DNA for the CDR3: TGTGCCAGCAGCCAAGATGAAGGGGCACTTAACTATGGCTACACCTTC. Translation: CASSQDEGALNYGYTF.

This clone was recorded many times. This chain connects TRBV28 to TRBJ2-7; 10 bases align to TRBD2. The V gene's germline CDR1 is MDHEN and CDR2 SYDVKM. J gave up 5 bases and V 7 bases, and 8 bases lay outside the gene matches. The CDR3 sequence is 14 residues long. The CDR3 bases are TGTGCCAGCACCGGGACTAGCGTGCCGGACGAGCAGTACTTC. Protein: CASTGTSVPDEQYF.

The chain recombines TRBV6-5 with TRBJ2-7, with 8 bases aligning to TRBD2. CDR1 is MNHEY and CDR2 is SVGAGI in the germline V gene. The CDR3 covers 14 residues. The V and J ends lost 4 bases and 5 bases, in that order; junction bases with no gene match: 7. The CDR3 protein is CASSSLLAGDEQYF. The CDR3 DNA sequence: TGTGCCAGCAGTTCTTTGCTAGCGGGCGACGAGCAGTACTTC.

The chain employs TRBV28 and TRBJ2-1; 10 positions match TRBD1. The CDR3 is made up of 16 amino acids. Germline V gene sequence: CDR1 MDHEN, CDR2 SYDVKM. With 5 bases clipped from V and 6 bases from J, the junction kept 10 bases outside the gene matches. CDR3 amino acids: CASSPPGGTGVNEQFF. The CDR3 nucleotides are TGTGCCAGCAGTCCACCGGGCGGGACAGGGGTCAATGAGCAGTTCTTC.